Following are 20 T cell receptor beta chains from one sample sequenced in a study of T cell responses to AZD1222 COVID-19 vaccine. Some clones are missing from TCRdb's copy, which holds only in-frame ones; the method was immunoSEQ multiplex PCR. The table has about 150,000 clones, 75% to 95% seen once. The specimen comprised peripheral blood, sampled 28 days after the second AZD1222 dose. These TCRs come from an adult who received the AZD1222 COVID-19 vaccine.

This chain joins TRBV10-2 and TRBJ1-6; D unclear. The CDR3 extends over 13 amino acids. V dropped 6 bases and J dropped 6 bases, with 9 bases sitting between them. Germline V gene lookup returns CDR1 WSHSY and CDR2 SAAADI. CDR3: CASSQGPNSPLHF. CDR3 sequence (DNA): TGCGCCAGCAGCCAAGGGCCTAATTCACCCCTCCACTTT.

The J gene is TRBJ1-1, the V gene TRBV19; D uncertain. Trimming pared 7 bases from V and 3 bases from J, leaving 12 bases between. From germline, CDR1 is LNHDA and CDR2 SQIVND (reference sequence). CDR3 length: 13 residues. The CDR3 DNA reads TGTGCCAGTACCTCCGCCGGATACACTGAAGCTTTCTTT. Translating it yields CASTSAGYTEAFF.

This clone was counted once. J is TRBJ1-1 and V is TRBV5-1; 7 bases map to TRBD1. Germline V gene data show CDR1 as SGHRS and CDR2 as YFSETQ. Losses at the gene ends were 8 bases for V and 1 base for J; bases not matched to a gene: 2. The CDR3 length is 12 residues. The CDR3 is CASRTGNTEAFF. CDR3 in DNA: TGCGCCAGTCGGACAGGGAACACTGAAGCTTTCTTT.

This clone was observed a few times. The chain joins TRBV27 to TRBJ2-1, with 7 bases lining up with TRBD1. The CDR3 runs 15 residues. Trimming removed 0 bases from V and 4 bases from J; junction bases left unmatched: 3. The germline V gene has CDR1 MNHEY and CDR2 SMNVEV (reference sequence). CDR3 coding DNA: TGTGCCAGCAGTTTATCGGGACAGCAGTACAATGAGCAGTTCTTC. Protein sequence: CASSLSGQQYNEQFF.

This clone has a single count. V and J are TRBV6-1 and TRBJ2-7; 7 nucleotides match TRBD2. CDR1 is MNHNS and CDR2 is SASEGT in the germline V gene. After removal of 1 base from V and 2 bases from J, the junction contained 5 bases not matched to a gene. The CDR3 consists of 15 residues. As DNA, the CDR3 is TGTGCCAGCAGTGAAGATACTAGCGAAACCTACGAGCAGTACTTC. Translated, it gives CASSEDTSETYEQYF.

The chain employs TRBV30 and TRBJ1-5; D remains unclear. The germline CDR1 and CDR2 sequences are GTSNPN and SVGIG (reference sequence). The V and J ends lost 0 bases and 4 bases respectively, with 10 bases between them. This CDR3 contains 14 residues. This CDR3 is CAWSVRQVNQPQHF. The CDR3 DNA is TGTGCCTGGAGTGTACGGCAGGTTAATCAGCCCCAGCATTTT.

The chain joins TRBV6-2 or TRBV6-3 to TRBJ1-3, with D uncertain. This CDR3 is 16 amino acids long. Germline V gene lookup returns CDR1 MNHEY and CDR2 SVGEGT. V was pared by 5 bases and J by 0 bases, with 14 bases between. The CDR3 sequence: CASSTPRRSSGNTIYF. The CDR3 DNA follows: TGTGCCAGCAGTACCCCCAGGCGAAGCTCTGGAAACACCATATATTTT.

This clone was seen just once. This rearrangement joins TRBV12-5 to TRBJ2-1, with 8 bases that match TRBD2. In germline, CDR1 is LGHNT, CDR2 FRNRAP. The CDR3 has 15 residues. Unmatched junction bases numbered 9, after V lost 6 bases and J lost 5 bases. CDR3 residues: CASGGQAGVNNEQFF. CDR3 DNA: TGTGCTAGTGGAGGTCAAGCGGGAGTCAACAATGAGCAGTTCTTC. Full variable domain (remainder filled in from reference TRBV12-5 and TRBJ2-1): DARVTQTPRHKVTEMGQEVTMRCQPILGHNTVFWYRQTMMQGLELLAYFRNRAPLDDSGMPKDRFSAEMPDATLATLKIQPSEPRDSAVYFCASGGQAGVNNEQFFGPGTRLTVL.

The chain has TRBV7-9 and TRBJ2-3; no firm D call. Trimming stripped 5 bases from V and 3 bases from J, with 6 bases between. This CDR3 is 12 amino acids long. Germline assignment: CDR1 SEHNR and CDR2 FQNEAQ (reference sequence). The CDR3 coding sequence is TGTGCCAGCAGCCCCCGGACAGATACGCAGTATTTT. It yields the protein CASSPRTDTQYF.

V gene TRBV7-9 combines with J gene TRBJ1-1; TRBD1 matches at 8 bases. This CDR3 is 15 amino acids long. V shed 4 bases and J 5 bases; nucleotides not matched to a gene: 9. Germline assignment: CDR1 SEHNR and CDR2 FQNEAQ (reference sequence). The DNA for the CDR3 is TGTGCCAGCAGCTCGGACAGGGCGGCGGTGACTGAAGCTTTCTTT. It codes for CASSSDRAAVTEAFF.

The V gene is TRBV28, the J gene TRBJ2-7; the match to TRBD2 covers 14 bases. CDR1 is MDHEN, CDR2 SYDVKM, per germline. The trim removed 11 bases at V and 3 bases at J, leaving 6 bases unmatched. This CDR3 contains 14 residues. CDR3 amino acids: CAPRGLAGDYEQYF. The CDR3, as DNA: TGTGCCCCGAGGGGACTAGCGGGAGACTACGAGCAGTACTTC.

This chain connects TRBV23-1 to TRBJ2-7, with TRBD2 matching 8 bases. TRBV23-1 is placed among ORFs of uncertain function. Losses at the gene ends were 0 bases for V and 6 bases for J; bases not matched to a gene: 13. This CDR3 spans 17 amino acids. CDR3 residues: CASSQSEAAGGRGEQYF. CDR3 coding DNA: TGCGCCAGCAGTCAATCAGAAGCGGCGGGAGGAAGGGGCGAGCAGTACTTC.

This clone was found once. The rearrangement links TRBV20-1 to TRBJ2-7; perhaps TRBD2 as D (5 bases). Deletions cut 3 bases from V and 4 bases from J, with 16 bases between. The CDR3 is 14 amino acids. CDR1 DFQATT and CDR2 SNEGSKA come from the germline V gene (reference sequence). Here the CDR3 DNA reads TGCAGTGCTAGTAAGGGAGTGACAACGTACGAGCAGTACTTC. This encodes CSASKGVTTYEQYF.

This clone was observed a few times. This chain connects TRBV20-1 to TRBJ1-5, with D possibly matching TRBD1 (5 bases). Looked up from germline, CDR1 is DFQATT and CDR2 is SNEGSKA (reference sequence). The CDR3 spans 15 residues. V was pared by 3 bases and J by 1 base, with 13 bases between. The CDR3 nucleotides read TGCAGTGCTAGTTATGGTCAGGGAAGCAATCAGCCCCAGCATTTT. Its protein is CSASYGQGSNQPQHF.

The chain has TRBV5-1 and TRBJ1-2; the match to TRBD1 covers 7 bases. This CDR3 contains 14 residues. Germline values: CDR1 SGHRS, CDR2 YFSETQ. The J segment lost 6 bases and the V segment lost 0 bases, leaving 5 bases of the junction unmatched. DNA for the CDR3: TGCGCCAGCAGCTTGGAGGCAGGGGGGCATGGCTACACCTTC. It codes for CASSLEAGGHGYTF.

This clone was seen a single time. The chain is built from TRBV19 and TRBJ1-6; maybe TRBD1 (5 bases). The CDR3 has 14 residues. The germline gives CDR1 LNHDA, CDR2 SQIVND (reference sequence). Trimming took off 10 bases at V and 0 bases at J, with 10 bases between the two ends. The CDR3 is CATSDSSYNSPLHF. The CDR3 region has the DNA TGTGCCACTTCAGACAGCTCCTATAATTCACCCCTCCACTTT.

V usage is TRBV5-8 and J usage is TRBJ2-1; D tentatively reads TRBD1 or TRBD2 (6 bases each). This CDR3 is 16 amino acids long. The germline V gene has CDR1 SGHTS and CDR2 YDEGEE. Trimming left V 0 bases short and J 6 bases short, with 16 bases between. The CDR3 coding sequence is TGTGCCAGCAGCTTGGATTGGGGGGCGTCTGGCAATGAGCAGTTCTTC. Protein sequence: CASSLDWGASGNEQFF.

V is TRBV27 and J is TRBJ1-1, with D perhaps TRBD1 (6 bases). The CDR3 covers 12 residues. V was pared by 8 bases and J by 10 bases, with 17 bases between. CDR1 and CDR2 (germline): MNHEY, SMNVEV (reference sequence). CDR3 nucleotide sequence: TGTGCCAGCGCGAACAGGGCGGGGGGAGCTTTCTTT. It codes for CASANRAGGAFF.

The V call is TRBV5-1, the J call TRBJ1-1, with 9 nucleotides matching TRBD1. From germline, CDR1 is SGHRS and CDR2 YFSETQ. The CDR3 consists of 14 residues. J lost 5 bases, V lost 4 bases, and 6 bases had no gene match. CDR3 protein: CASSAGQGETEAFF. Written as DNA, the CDR3 is TGCGCCAGCAGCGCGGGACAGGGCGAAACTGAAGCTTTCTTT.

The genes are TRBV5-1 and TRBJ2-1; 9 positions agree with TRBD1. The CDR3 totals 15 residues. V lost 5 bases and J lost 8; bases outside the gene matches: 11. Germline CDR1 reads SGHRS; CDR2 reads YFSETQ. This CDR3 reads CASRVMRQGVDEQFF. In DNA, the CDR3 is TGCGCCAGCAGGGTGATGAGACAGGGGGTAGATGAGCAGTTCTTC.